The 15 T cell receptor beta chains in this list originate from one sample, sequenced in a study of blood T cell repertoires in COVID-19. The table came from immunoSEQ multiplex PCR; TCRdb's copy has only in-frame clones and leaves some out. Counted here are some 350,000 clones, around nine tenths occurring once; the ten biggest clones make up 5.5% to 7.5%. Sequenced sample: peripheral blood. The origin of the receptors is a woman in her sixties or seventies with COVID-19, enrolled during active disease.

The rearrangement joins TRBV5-1 to TRBJ2-4; perhaps TRBD2 as D (7 bases). Germline V lookup: CDR1 SGHRS, CDR2 YFSETQ. V was clipped by 1 base and J by 8 bases, with 19 bases between them. The CDR3 has 16 residues. The CDR3 here is CASSLRLSGEGDIQYF. The DNA of the CDR3 is TGCGCCAGCAGCTTGCGATTGAGCGGGGAGGGGGACATTCAGTACTTC.

In DNA form, the CDR3 reads TGCGCCAGCAGCCAACCCACCAAAGGGGCAGGGGGCCACTATGGCTACACCTTC. Translating gives CASSQPTKGAGGHYGYTF. This chain links TRBV4-1 with TRBJ1-2; TRBD1 matches at 8 bases. V shed 2 bases and J 3 bases; nucleotides not matched to a gene: 14. Germline CDR1 MGHRA, CDR2 YSYEKL. CDR3 length equals 18 residues.

V is TRBV19 and J is TRBJ2-7; TRBD2 is a possible D gene (6 bases). The CDR3 spans 15 residues. CDR1 and CDR2 from the germline V gene are LNHDA and SQIVND (reference sequence). Trimming removed 5 bases from V and 3 bases from J, with 17 bases in between. DNA for the CDR3: TGTGCCAGTAGTCCGCAGGGCGGGGCCAGCTACGAGCAGTACTTC. Its protein product is CASSPQGGASYEQYF.

The rearrangement uses TRBV7-2 and TRBJ2-7; D ambiguous. The CDR3 has 12 amino acids. Per germline, CDR1 SGHTA and CDR2 FQGNSA. The V and J ends lost 1 base and 7 bases respectively, with 8 bases between them. The CDR3 reads CASSLDGWEQYF. CDR3 DNA sequence: TGTGCCAGCAGCTTAGACGGTTGGGAGCAGTACTTC.

The genes are TRBV27 and TRBJ1-5, with D unclear. The CDR3 covers 13 residues. Germline CDR1 is MNHEY and CDR2 is SMNVEV (reference sequence). Trimming stripped 2 bases from V and 7 bases from J, with 9 bases between. CDR3 coding DNA: TGTGCCAGCAGTTTAGAAGTCAGGCAGCCCCAGCATTTT. Translation gives CASSLEVRQPQHF.

The CDR3 region has the DNA TGTGCCATCAGTGAGTCTACCAGCGGCAAAGAGACCCAGTACTTC. Residues: CAISESTSGKETQYF. The chain has TRBV10-3 and TRBJ2-5; tentatively, D is TRBD2 (5 bases). The CDR3 has 15 residues. The germline V gene has CDR1 ENHRY and CDR2 SYGVKD. The V end lost 0 bases, the J end lost 3 bases, and 11 bases lay between the germline ends.

This chain joins TRBV13 and TRBJ1-2; TRBD1 matches at 9 bases. CDR3 size: 14 residues. Germline CDR1 PRHDT, CDR2 FYEKMQ (reference sequence). The V gene end was trimmed by 0 bases and the J gene end by 5 bases; junction bases not matched to a gene: 1. The CDR3 loop reads CASSLGGTGYGYTF. CDR3 sequence (DNA): TGTGCCAGCAGCTTAGGTGGGACAGGGTATGGCTACACCTTC.

This chain uses TRBV3-1 (or the pseudogene TRBV3-2) with TRBJ2-7; TRBD1 agrees at 9 bases. Per the germline V gene, CDR1 is LGHDT and CDR2 is YNNKEL (reference sequence). V lost 2 bases to trimming and J lost 0 bases; unmatched junction nucleotides: 8. The CDR3 loop spans 17 amino acids. CDR3 residues: CASSQTGTGRSSYEQYF. In nucleotides, the CDR3 is TGTGCCAGCAGCCAAACCGGGACAGGGAGGAGCTCCTACGAGCAGTACTTC.

The J gene is TRBJ2-1, the V gene TRBV20-1; D possibly corresponds to TRBD2 (6 bases). In germline, CDR1 is DFQATT, CDR2 SNEGSKA (reference sequence). This CDR3 has 13 amino acids. Trimming cost V 3 bases and J 6 bases, with 12 bases left between them. The CDR3 DNA reads as TGCAGTGCTAGTCGGGGGATGAGCAATGAGCAGTTCTTC. Translation: CSASRGMSNEQFF.

The chain couples TRBV24-1 to TRBJ1-3, with TRBD1 matching over 8 bases. Losses at the gene ends were 2 bases for V and 0 bases for J; bases not matched to a gene: 2. Looked up from germline, CDR1 is KGHDR and CDR2 is SFDVKD. The CDR3 sequence is 16 residues long. The CDR3 is CATSDSGGDSGNTIYF. CDR3 bases: TGTGCCACCAGTGATTCAGGGGGCGACTCTGGAAACACCATATATTTT.

The chain has TRBV19 and TRBJ2-5; 8 bases fit TRBD1. The germline gives CDR1 LNHDA, CDR2 SQIVND (reference sequence). The trim removed 5 bases at V and 4 bases at J, leaving 3 bases unmatched. The CDR3 is made up of 13 amino acids. CDR3 sequence reads: CASSDRGPETQYF. CDR3 DNA: TGTGCCAGTAGTGACAGGGGACCAGAGACCCAGTACTTC.

V and J are TRBV7-9 and TRBJ2-7; tentatively, D is TRBD1 (6 bases). CDR1 is SEHNR and CDR2 is FQNEAQ in the germline V gene (reference sequence). V was cut by 4 bases and J by 2 bases, with 15 bases left in between. The CDR3 is made up of 15 amino acids. Here the CDR3 DNA reads TGTGCCAGCAGCTACTTAGGTCAGGGGACCTACGAGCAGTACTTC. This encodes CASSYLGQGTYEQYF.

This clone was observed many times. J is TRBJ2-7 and V is TRBV27, with 9 bases identical to TRBD2. CDR1 MNHEY and CDR2 SMNVEV come from the germline V gene (reference sequence). The trim removed 6 bases at V and 2 bases at J, leaving 5 bases unmatched. CDR3 length: 14 amino acids. The CDR3 region is CASSGSGGPYEQYF. The DNA of the CDR3 is TGTGCCAGCAGCGGTAGCGGGGGACCCTACGAGCAGTACTTC.

This chain uses TRBV27 with TRBJ1-1, with 8 bases that match TRBD1. The junction had 5 bases not matched to a gene; V was cut back by 6 bases and J by 2 bases. The CDR3 is 14 residues long. The germline V gene has CDR1 MNHEY and CDR2 SMNVEV (reference sequence). The CDR3 region has the DNA TGTGCCAGCAGCCTCAGGGGGCGCAACACTGAAGCTTTCTTT. This sequence encodes CASSLRGRNTEAFF.

The J gene is TRBJ1-2, the V gene TRBV5-6; weak D call: TRBD1 (5 bases). Trimming cost V 0 bases and J 7 bases, with 10 bases left between them. This CDR3 has 13 amino acids. In germline, CDR1 is SGHDT, CDR2 YYEEEE. The CDR3 region has the DNA TGTGCCAGCAGCTTGGGTGGGGCCCTTGGCTACACCTTC. Translated: CASSLGGALGYTF.